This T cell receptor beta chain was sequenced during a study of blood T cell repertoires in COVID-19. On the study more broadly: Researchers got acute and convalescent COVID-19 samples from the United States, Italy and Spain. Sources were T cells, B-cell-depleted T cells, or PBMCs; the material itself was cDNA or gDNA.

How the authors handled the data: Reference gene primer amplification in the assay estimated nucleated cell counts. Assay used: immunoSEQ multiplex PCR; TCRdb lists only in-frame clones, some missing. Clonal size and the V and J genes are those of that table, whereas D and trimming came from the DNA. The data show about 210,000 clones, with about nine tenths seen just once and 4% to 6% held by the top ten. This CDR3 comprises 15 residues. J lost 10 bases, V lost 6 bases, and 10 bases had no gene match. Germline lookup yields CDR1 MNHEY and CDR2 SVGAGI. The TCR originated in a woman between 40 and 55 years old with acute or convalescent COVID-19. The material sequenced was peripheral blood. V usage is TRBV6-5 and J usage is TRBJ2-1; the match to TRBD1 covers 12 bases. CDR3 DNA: TGTGCCAGCAGGAGCCGGGGACAGGGGGCGGACGAGCAGTTCTTC. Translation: CASRSRGQGADEQFF.